This TCR beta chain emerged from a study of CD4 T cells in relation to SARS-CoV-2 and coronaviruses. Across the study: After roughly eleven days of antigen culture, PBMC TCR beta CDR3s were sequenced.

Notes on this clone: Its specificity is unknown.

Notes on the study in general: The cross-reactivity analysis covered only spike protein, not other viral proteins.

The method was immunoSEQ multiplex PCR; TCRdb's version includes in-frame clones alone and lacks a portion of them. Of 26,000 or so clones in the sample, more than 75% were seen once. The unexposed donors gave CD4+ T cells in about 2011-2019, prior to COVID-19. The cells were cultured for about 10 days before CD4+ T cells were isolated. Cells permitting, SARS-CoV-2 S/N and four cold-coronavirus spikes were tested on unexposed-donor CD4+ T cells. Fresh IL-2 medium replaced half the medium on days 3 and 7. The germline V gene encodes CDR1 MNHEY and CDR2 SVGEGT. V was clipped by 2 bases and J by 4 bases; unmatched bases: 8. The CDR3 consists of 16 residues.

The sample was CD4+ T cells from PBMCs, cultured in vitro. This clonotype was sampled from a human donor in good health. The chain uses TRBV6-2 or TRBV6-3 and TRBJ2-3; 8 nucleotides match TRBD2. CDR3 region: CASSYRGGGLPDTQYF. In DNA, the CDR3 is TGTGCCAGCAGTTACCGTGGCGGGGGGCTACCAGATACGCAGTATTTT.